A single sample gave rise to the 10 T cell receptor beta chains below, sequenced in a study of cytomegalovirus exposure and HLA in healthy donors. The PCR made use of 60 Vbeta and 13 Jbeta primers. Clones were read by immunoSEQ multiplex PCR, and TCRdb kept only the in-frame ones, dropping some. The sample holds over 100,000 clones, over 75% seen once. The sample consisted of PBMCs. Receptors originate from a man aged 35-49 years in good health and CMV-seropositive.

This chain links TRBV18 with TRBJ2-7; D is unclear. V dropped 0 bases and J dropped 4 bases, with 7 bases sitting between them. Per germline, CDR1 KGHSH and CDR2 LQKENI. This CDR3 is 13 amino acids long. CDR3 in DNA: TGTGCCAGCTCACCACCCGAGAGATACGAGCAGTACTTC. This gives the protein CASSPPERYEQYF.

CDR3 DNA sequence: TGTGCCAGCAGCGGACAGGGGATGGGGTATGGCTACACCTTC. Its protein is CASSGQGMGYGYTF. The V gene is TRBV6-5, the J gene TRBJ1-2; 9 bases align to TRBD1. The V segment lost 6 bases and the J segment 5 bases; nucleotides outside the gene matches: 7. The CDR3 length is 14 residues. Germline V gene data show CDR1 as MNHEY and CDR2 as SVGAGI.

This sequence joins TRBV5-1 and TRBJ2-4; tentative D call: TRBD1 (6 bases). The ends were cut back, 0 bases at V and 0 bases at J, with 10 bases in the middle. Germline CDR1 is SGHRS and CDR2 is YFSETQ. The length of the CDR3 is 16 residues. The CDR3 coding sequence is TGCGCCAGCAGCTTGGATAGGACAGAAGCCAAAAACATTCAGTACTTC. Its translation: CASSLDRTEAKNIQYF.

The genes are TRBV5-5 and TRBJ2-7; possibly TRBD1 for D (5 bases). Germline CDR1 SGHKS, CDR2 YYEKEE (reference sequence). CDR3 size: 13 residues. Trimming stripped 7 bases from V and 1 base from J, with 12 bases between. This CDR3 reads CASRVGPSYEQYF. DNA for the CDR3: TGTGCCAGCCGGGTGGGGCCTTCCTACGAGCAGTACTTC. Together with reference TRBV5-5 and TRBJ2-7, the CDR3 gives the full variable domain: DAGVTQSPTHLIKTRGQQVTLRCSPISGHKSVSWYQQVLGQGPQFIFQYYEKEERGRGNFPDRFSARQFPNYSSELNVNALLLGDSALYLCASRVGPSYEQYFGPGTRLTVT.

A remark on this clone: An end of the junction differs from the germline gene, which may be a read error. This chain links TRBV7-7 with TRBJ2-3; D may be TRBD2 (6 bases). This CDR3 contains 14 residues. The germline CDR1 and CDR2 sequences are SSHAT and FNYEAQ (reference sequence). The CDR3, as DNA: TGTGCTAGCAGCCCCTACGGGGGTACAGATACGCAGTATTTT. Translation: CASSPYGGTDTQYF.

This clone showed up just once. The V call is TRBV29-1, the J call TRBJ2-7, with TRBD1 matching 9 bases. CDR1 is SQVTM and CDR2 is ANQGSEA in the germline V gene. The CDR3 spans 16 residues. V lost 4 bases, J lost 4 bases, and 14 bases stayed unmatched. The CDR3 sequence: CSVVRAPETGGYEQYF. In DNA form, the CDR3 reads TGCAGCGTTGTCAGAGCCCCTGAGACAGGGGGTTACGAGCAGTACTTC.

V gene TRBV7-2 combines with J gene TRBJ2-7; the D gene is possibly TRBD1 (5 bases). V gave up 1 base and J gave up 7 bases, with 11 bases separating them. Per the germline V gene, CDR1 is SGHTA and CDR2 is FQGNSA. This CDR3 spans 13 amino acids. The DNA for the CDR3 is TGTGCCAGCAGCTTAGGCAGGGTCTGGGAGCAGTACTTC. This encodes CASSLGRVWEQYF.

This clone was detected only a few times. The chain links TRBV18 to TRBJ2-5; tentatively, D is TRBD2 (5 bases). Germline CDR1 is KGHSH and CDR2 is LQKENI. This CDR3 has 14 amino acids. V was cut by 3 bases and J by 5 bases, with 13 bases left in between. This CDR3 is CASSPPVRRETQYF. CDR3 coding DNA: TGTGCCAGCTCACCCCCGGTCAGGAGGGAGACCCAGTACTTC.

The genes are TRBV2 and TRBJ2-7, with a weak D call TRBD1 (6 bases). Deletions cut 0 bases from V and 1 base from J, with 10 bases between. The CDR3 consists of 15 residues. The germline gives CDR1 SNHLY, CDR2 FYNNEI. The CDR3: CASSEAGAMSYEQYF. The CDR3 nucleotides read TGTGCCAGCAGTGAAGCGGGGGCCATGTCCTACGAGCAGTACTTC.

This chain links TRBV19 with TRBJ1-1; D gene uncertain. CDR1 LNHDA and CDR2 SQIVND come from the germline V gene (reference sequence). The CDR3 is 15 residues long. V lost 6 bases, J lost 0 bases, and 14 bases lay in between. CDR3 nucleotide sequence: TGTGCCAGTAGCACGGCGGGCAGCCTGAACACTGAAGCTTTCTTT. Its protein product is CASSTAGSLNTEAFF.